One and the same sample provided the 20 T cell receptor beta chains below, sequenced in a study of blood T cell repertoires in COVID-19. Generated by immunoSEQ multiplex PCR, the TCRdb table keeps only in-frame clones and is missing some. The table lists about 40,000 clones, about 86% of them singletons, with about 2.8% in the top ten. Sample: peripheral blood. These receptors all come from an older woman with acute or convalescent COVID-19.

In DNA, the CDR3 is TGTGCCAGCAGCGCGGGCGACTCCAGGGACACAGCTTTCTTT. It yields the protein CASSAGDSRDTAFF. The J gene is TRBJ1-1, the V gene TRBV7-9; a possible D gene is TRBD1 (6 bases). Germline assignment: CDR1 SEHNR and CDR2 FQNEAQ (reference sequence). The CDR3 consists of 14 residues. Trimming pared 5 bases from V and 10 bases from J, leaving 20 bases between.

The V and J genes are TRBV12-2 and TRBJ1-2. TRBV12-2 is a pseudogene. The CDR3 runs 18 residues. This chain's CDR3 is CASRLARDTGRGDYGYTF. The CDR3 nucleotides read TGTGCAAGTCGCTTAGCGCGGGATACCGGGAGGGGGGACTATGGCTACACCTTC.

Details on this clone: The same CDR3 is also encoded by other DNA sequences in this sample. CDR3 sequence (DNA): TGTGCCACCAGCAGAGATCCAGGGGGTAATCAGCCCCAGCATTTT. The encoded protein is CATSRDPGGNQPQHF. V usage is TRBV15 and J usage is TRBJ1-5; the match to TRBD1 covers 7 bases. The CDR3 loop spans 15 amino acids. Germline CDR1 LNHNV, CDR2 YYDKDF (reference sequence). J was trimmed by 4 bases and V by 0 bases; bases with no gene match: 3.

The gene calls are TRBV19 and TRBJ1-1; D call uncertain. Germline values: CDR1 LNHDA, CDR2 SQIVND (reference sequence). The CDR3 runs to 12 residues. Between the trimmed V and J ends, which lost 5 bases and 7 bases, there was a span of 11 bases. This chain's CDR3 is CASSAPGYEAFF. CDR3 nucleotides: TGTGCCAGTAGTGCTCCGGGATATGAAGCTTTCTTT.

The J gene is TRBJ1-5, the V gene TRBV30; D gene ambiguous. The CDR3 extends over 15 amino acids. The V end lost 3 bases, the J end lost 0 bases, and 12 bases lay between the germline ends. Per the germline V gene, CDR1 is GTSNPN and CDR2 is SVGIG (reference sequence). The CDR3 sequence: CAWSLTFDSNQPQHF. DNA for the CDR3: TGTGCCTGGAGCTTAACATTCGATAGCAATCAGCCCCAGCATTTT.

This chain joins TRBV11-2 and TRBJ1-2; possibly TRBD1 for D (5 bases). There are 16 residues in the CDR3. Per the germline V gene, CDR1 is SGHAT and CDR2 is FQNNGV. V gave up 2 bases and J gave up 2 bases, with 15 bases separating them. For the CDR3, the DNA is TGTGCCAGCAGCTTAAGTCCGACAGTAACAAACTATGGCTACACCTTC. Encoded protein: CASSLSPTVTNYGYTF.

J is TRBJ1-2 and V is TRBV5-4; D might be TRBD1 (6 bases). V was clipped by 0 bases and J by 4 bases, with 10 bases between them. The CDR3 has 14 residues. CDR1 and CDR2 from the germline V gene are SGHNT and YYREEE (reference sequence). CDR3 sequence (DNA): TGTGCCAGCAGCTTGGACAGGGTGGGCTATGGCTACACCTTC. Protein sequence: CASSLDRVGYGYTF.

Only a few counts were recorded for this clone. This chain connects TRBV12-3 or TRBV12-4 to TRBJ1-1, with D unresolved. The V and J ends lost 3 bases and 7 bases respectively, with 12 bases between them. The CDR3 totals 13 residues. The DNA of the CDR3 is TGTGCCAGCAGTTTCGCCAGGATCATTGAAGCTTTCTTT. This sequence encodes CASSFARIIEAFF.

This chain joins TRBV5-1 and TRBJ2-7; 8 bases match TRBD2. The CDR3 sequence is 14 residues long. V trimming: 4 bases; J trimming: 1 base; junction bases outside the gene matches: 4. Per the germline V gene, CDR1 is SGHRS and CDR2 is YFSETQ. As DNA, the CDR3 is TGCGCCAGCAGCATAACTAGCGGATCCTACGAGCAGTACTTC. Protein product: CASSITSGSYEQYF.

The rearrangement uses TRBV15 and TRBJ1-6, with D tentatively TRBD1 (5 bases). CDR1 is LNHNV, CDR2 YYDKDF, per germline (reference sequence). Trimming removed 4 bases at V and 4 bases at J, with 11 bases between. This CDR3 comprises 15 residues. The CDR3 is CATSTGGRYNSPLHF. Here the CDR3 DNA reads TGTGCCACCAGCACGGGGGGGAGGTATAATTCACCCCTCCACTTT. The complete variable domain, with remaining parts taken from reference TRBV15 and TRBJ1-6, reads DAMVIQNPRYQVTQFGKPVTLSCSQTLNHNVMYWYQQKSSQAPKLLFHYYDKDFNNEADTPDNFQSRRPNTSFCFLDIRSPGLGDTAMYLCATSTGGRYNSPLHFGNGTRLTVT.

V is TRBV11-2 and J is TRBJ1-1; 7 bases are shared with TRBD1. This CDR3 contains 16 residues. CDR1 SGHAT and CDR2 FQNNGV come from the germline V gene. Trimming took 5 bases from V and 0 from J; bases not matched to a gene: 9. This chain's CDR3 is CASSPPLQGLNTEAFF. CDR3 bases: TGTGCCAGCAGCCCACCCCTACAGGGGCTGAACACTGAAGCTTTCTTT.

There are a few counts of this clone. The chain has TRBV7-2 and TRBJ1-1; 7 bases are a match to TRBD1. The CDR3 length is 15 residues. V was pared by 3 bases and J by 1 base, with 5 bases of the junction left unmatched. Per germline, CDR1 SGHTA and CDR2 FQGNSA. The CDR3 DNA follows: TGTGCCAGCAGCTTGGGGGGACAGAAGAACACTGAAGCTTTCTTT. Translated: CASSLGGQKNTEAFF. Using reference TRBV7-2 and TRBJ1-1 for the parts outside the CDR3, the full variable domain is GAGVSQSPSNKVTEKGKDVELRCDPISGHTALYWYRQSLGQGLEFLIYFQGNSAPDKSGLPSDRFSAERTGGSVSTLTIQRTQQEDSAVYLCASSLGGQKNTEAFFGQGTRLTVV.

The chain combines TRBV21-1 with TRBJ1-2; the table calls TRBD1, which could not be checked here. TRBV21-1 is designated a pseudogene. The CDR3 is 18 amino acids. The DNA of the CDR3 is TGTGCCAGCAGCATTTGTTGGCCCTCGACAGCCCCTAACTATGGCTACACCTTC. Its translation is CASSICWPSTAPNYGYTF.

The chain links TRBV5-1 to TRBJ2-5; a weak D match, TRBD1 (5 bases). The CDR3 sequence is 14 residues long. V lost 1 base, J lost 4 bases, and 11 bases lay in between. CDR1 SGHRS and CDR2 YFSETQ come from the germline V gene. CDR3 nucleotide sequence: TGCGCCAGCAGCTTGAAGGGCCAGGGAGAGACCCAGTACTTC. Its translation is CASSLKGQGETQYF. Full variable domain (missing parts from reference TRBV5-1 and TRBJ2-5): KAGVTQTPRYLIKTRGQQVTLSCSPISGHRSVSWYQQTPGQGLQFLFEYFSETQRNKGNFPGRFSGRQFSNSRSEMNVSTLELGDSALYLCASSLKGQGETQYFGPGTRLLVL.

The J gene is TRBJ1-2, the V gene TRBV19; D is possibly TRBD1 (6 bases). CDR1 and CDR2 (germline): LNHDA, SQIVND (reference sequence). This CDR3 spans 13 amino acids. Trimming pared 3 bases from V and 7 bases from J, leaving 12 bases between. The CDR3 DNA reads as TGTGCCAGTAGTATTTCGACAGGCGGTGGCTACACCTTC. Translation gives CASSISTGGGYTF.

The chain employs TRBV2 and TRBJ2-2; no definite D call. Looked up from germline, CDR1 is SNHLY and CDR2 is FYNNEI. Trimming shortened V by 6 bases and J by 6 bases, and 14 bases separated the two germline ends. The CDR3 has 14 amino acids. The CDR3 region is CASSINRVAGELFF. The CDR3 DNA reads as TGTGCCAGCAGCATTAACCGGGTTGCCGGGGAGCTGTTTTTT.

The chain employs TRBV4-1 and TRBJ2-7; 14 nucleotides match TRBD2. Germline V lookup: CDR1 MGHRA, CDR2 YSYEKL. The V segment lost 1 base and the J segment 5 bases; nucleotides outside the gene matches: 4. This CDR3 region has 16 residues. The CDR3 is CASSQATSGGAHEQYF. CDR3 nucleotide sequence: TGCGCCAGCAGCCAAGCGACTAGCGGGGGGGCCCACGAGCAGTACTTC.

The CDR3 nucleotides read TGTGCCAGCAGTGCCAGCAGGACAGGTTATGGCTACACCTTC. This sequence encodes CASSASRTGYGYTF. This chain joins TRBV2 and TRBJ1-2; 7 bases are shared with TRBD1. With V trimmed by 4 bases and J by 5 bases, 7 bases remained unmatched. This CDR3 is built from 14 residues. Per germline, CDR1 SNHLY and CDR2 FYNNEI.

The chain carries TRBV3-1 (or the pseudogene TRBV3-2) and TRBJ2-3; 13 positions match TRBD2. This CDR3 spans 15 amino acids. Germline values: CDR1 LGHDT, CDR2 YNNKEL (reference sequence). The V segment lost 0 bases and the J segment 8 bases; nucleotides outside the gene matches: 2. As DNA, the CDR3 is TGTGCCAGCAGCCAAGATAGGACTAGCGGGGGTACGCAGTATTTT. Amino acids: CASSQDRTSGGTQYF.

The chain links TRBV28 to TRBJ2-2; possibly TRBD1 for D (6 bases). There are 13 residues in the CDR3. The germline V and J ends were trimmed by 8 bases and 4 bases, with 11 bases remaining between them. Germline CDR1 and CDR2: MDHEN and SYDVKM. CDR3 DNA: TGTGCCAGCGGTTACAGGGTCACCGGGGAGCTGTTTTTT. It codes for CASGYRVTGELFF.